One sample yielded the 26 T cell receptor beta chains listed below, sequenced in a study of T cell repertoires in cytomegalovirus infection. Their antigens remain unidentified. TCRdb re-derived calls from the reads in MiXCR, one entry per CDR3 protein. The sample carries some 500,000 distinct CDR3 sequences, 40% recorded once. Sample: cultured PBMCs, taken from culture after CMV antigen stimulation. The receptors originated from a human donor in good health (CMV status not recorded). Some clones in this sample may be carry-over from other donors' samples.

The rearrangement links TRBV28 to TRBJ1-5; possibly TRBD1 for D (6 bases). V lost 7 bases to trimming and J lost 0 bases, with 16 bases between them. Germline CDR1 and CDR2: MDHEN and SYDVKM. The CDR3 loop spans 16 amino acids. The DNA of the CDR3 is TGTGCCAGCACGCCAAGGGGGGCGTTTAGCAATCAGCCCCAGCATTTT. This codes for CASTPRGAFSNQPQHF.

This chain uses TRBV4-3 with TRBJ2-6; D not certain. Germline V gene lookup returns CDR1 LGHNA and CDR2 YSLEER. The CDR3 sequence is 16 residues long. Trimming removed 1 base from V and 1 base from J, with 8 bases in between. The CDR3 region has the DNA TGCGCCAGCAGCCAAGTGTCCGGGTCTGGGGCCAACGTCCTGACTTTC. Protein: CASSQVSGSGANVLTF.

The chain combines TRBV2 with TRBJ2-2; a possible D gene is TRBD2 (6 bases). V was pared by 3 bases and J by 5 bases, with 13 bases between. CDR3 length: 15 residues. CDR1 is SNHLY, CDR2 FYNNEI, per germline. CDR3 in DNA: TGTGCCAGCAGTGAGGAGGGAGTTACGACCGGGGAGCTGTTTTTT. This gives the protein CASSEEGVTTGELFF. Variable domain in full (rest from reference TRBV2 and TRBJ2-2): EPEVTQTPSHQVTQMGQEVILRCVPISNHLYFYWYRQILGQKVEFLVSFYNNEISEKSEIFDDQFSVERPDGSNFTLKIRSTKLEDSAMYFCASSEEGVTTGELFFGEGSRLTVL.

In regard to this clonotype: An end of the junction does not agree with germline; a read error may underlie this. The chain carries TRBV7-2 and TRBJ2-6; 10 nucleotides line up with TRBD1. The germline gives CDR1 SGHTA, CDR2 FQGNSA. The CDR3 is 19 residues long. The CDR3 here is CAGSNRMTGGLEGANVLTF. CDR3 DNA sequence: TGTGCCGGCAGCAACAGGATGACAGGGGGCTTGGAAGGGGCCAACGTCCTGACTTTC.

There are a few counts of this clonotype. The V and J genes are TRBV7-6 and TRBJ2-5; TRBD1 matches at 7 bases. Germline loops: CDR1 SGHVS, CDR2 FNYEAQ. This CDR3 spans 14 amino acids. Trimming at V came to 2 bases and at J to 3 bases, leaving 3 bases not matched to a gene. The CDR3 nucleotides are TGTGCCAGCAGCTTATTCCAGGGGGAAGAGACCCAGTACTTC. It encodes CASSLFQGEETQYF.

The chain is built from TRBV6-1 and TRBJ2-3; 8 bases align to TRBD2. CDR3 size: 17 residues. V was clipped by 7 bases and J by 4 bases; unmatched bases: 16. Germline CDR1 is MNHNS and CDR2 is SASEGT. Here the CDR3 DNA reads TGTGCCAGCATATCCCCCTGGGGTAGCGGGGATGCAGATACGCAGTATTTT. Translating gives CASISPWGSGDADTQYF.

This clonotype has only a few counts. The chain employs TRBV7-2 and TRBJ2-1; tentatively, D is TRBD1 or TRBD2 (5 bases each). CDR3 size: 14 residues. Per germline, CDR1 SGHTA and CDR2 FQGNSA. The germline V and J ends were trimmed by 1 base and 6 bases, with 10 bases remaining between them. CDR3 residues: CASSLVPGTNEQFF. The CDR3 coding sequence is TGTGCCAGCAGCTTAGTCCCCGGGACCAATGAGCAGTTCTTC.

The rearrangement links TRBV6-6 to TRBJ1-3; D gene ambiguous. Germline V lookup: CDR1 MNHNY, CDR2 SVGAGI (reference sequence). The CDR3 sequence is 18 residues long. V lost 2 bases, J lost 3 bases, and 20 bases lay in between. The CDR3 nucleotides read TGTGCCAGCAGTTACCCACCGGCGGGAGGGTCCGATGGAAACACCATATATTTT. This codes for CASSYPPAGGSDGNTIYF.

As DNA, the CDR3 is TGTGCCGCGAACACACAGGGGGCAGAGTACGAGCAGTACTTC. This codes for CAANTQGAEYEQYF. The chain is built from TRBV6-6 and TRBJ2-7; 9 bases are a match to TRBD1. CDR3 length: 14 amino acids. V lost 11 bases, J lost 4 bases, and 12 bases stayed unmatched. CDR1 and CDR2 (germline): MNHNY, SVGAGI (reference sequence).

This clonotype was counted a few times. This chain connects TRBV12-3 or TRBV12-4 to TRBJ1-2, with 8 bases matching TRBD1. V lost 3 bases to trimming and J lost 6 bases; unmatched junction nucleotides: 3. The CDR3 is 13 amino acids. CDR3 DNA sequence: TGTGCCAGCAGTTTTGGACAGGGTCATGGCTACACCTTC. Its translation is CASSFGQGHGYTF.

V and J are TRBV7-3 and TRBJ2-3; D uncertain. CDR3 length: 14 residues. Trimming left V 6 bases short and J 0 bases short, with 10 bases between. Germline CDR1 and CDR2: SGHTA and FQGTGA. The CDR3 bases are TGTGCCAGCAGGCCCCGGATCAGCACAGATACGCAGTATTTT. Translated: CASRPRISTDTQYF. Complete variable domain (other parts from reference TRBV7-3 and TRBJ2-3): GAGVSQTPSNKVTEKGKYVELRCDPISGHTALYWYRQSLGQGPEFLIYFQGTGAADDSGLPNDRFFAVRPEGSVSTLKIQRTERGDSAVYLCASRPRISTDTQYFGPGTRLTVL.

The chain uses TRBV6-5 and TRBJ2-2; TRBD1 matches at 10 bases. The V segment lost 5 bases and the J segment 0 bases; nucleotides outside the gene matches: 12. Germline V CDR1 and CDR2: MNHEY, SVGAGI. This CDR3 has 19 residues. In nucleotides, the CDR3 is TGTGCCAGCAGTCGACAGGGGGCTAGGTTGCCCTCGAACACCGGGGAGCTGTTTTTT. Its translation: CASSRQGARLPSNTGELFF.

This clonotype was found a few times. This rearrangement joins TRBV12-3 or TRBV12-4 to TRBJ1-1; D is unclear. The V gene lost 1 base and the J gene lost 7 bases, with 10 bases spanning the gap. The CDR3 is 13 amino acids. The CDR3 region is CASSLGVGREAFF. DNA for the CDR3: TGTGCCAGCAGTTTAGGGGTAGGACGTGAAGCTTTCTTT.

CDR3 residues: CASSPGGGLKNIQYF. The CDR3, as DNA: TGTGCCAGCAGCCCAGGGGGGGGCCTCAAAAACATTCAGTACTTC. This chain links TRBV7-2 with TRBJ2-4; D is tentatively TRBD1 or TRBD2 (7 bases each). Trimming removed 5 bases at V and 3 bases at J, with 14 bases between. The CDR3 length is 15 residues. Germline values: CDR1 SGHTA, CDR2 FQGNSA.

The chain couples TRBV7-9 to TRBJ1-3; D is uncertain. The V and J ends lost 5 bases and 7 bases respectively, with 12 bases between them. CDR3 length: 13 amino acids. Germline values: CDR1 SEHNR, CDR2 FQNEAQ (reference sequence). The CDR3 sequence: CASSPIRLNTIYF. The CDR3 DNA is TGTGCCAGCAGCCCTATCAGGCTCAACACCATATATTTT.

A few counts support this clonotype. The DNA for the CDR3 is TGTGCCAGCAGTTTTACGCTTGGAAAACTGTTTTTT. Its protein is CASSFTLGKLFF. This chain joins TRBV6-1 and TRBJ1-4; D is unclear. Trimming took 5 bases from V and 10 from J, leaving 11 bases between them. Looked up from germline, CDR1 is MNHNS and CDR2 is SASEGT. The CDR3 is made up of 12 amino acids.

The chain employs TRBV6-1 and TRBJ1-2; TRBD1 is a possible D gene (6 bases). Germline V CDR1 and CDR2: MNHNS, SASEGT. The CDR3 sequence is 11 residues long. Trimming took 7 bases from V and 4 from J, leaving 7 bases between them. The CDR3 here is CASTRGYGYTF. DNA of the CDR3: TGTGCCAGCACCAGGGGCTATGGCTACACCTTC.

This clonotype was counted only a few times. The DNA of the CDR3 is TGTGCCAGCAGTTACACGTTATTGCGGGGAAGCACAGATACGCAGTATTTT. Protein product: CASSYTLLRGSTDTQYF. J is TRBJ2-3 and V is TRBV6-8, with D possibly matching TRBD2 (6 bases). Trimming cost V 2 bases and J 0 bases, with 15 bases left between them. The CDR3 has 17 amino acids. The germline gives CDR1 MNHGY, CDR2 SAAAGT.

This clonotype appeared a few times. The V call is TRBV4-1, the J call TRBJ1-3; D is possibly TRBD1 (5 bases). From germline, CDR1 is MGHRA and CDR2 YSYEKL. The V end lost 3 bases, the J end lost 0 bases, and 12 bases lay between the germline ends. The CDR3 sequence is 16 residues long. This CDR3 is CASSHPGSFSGNTIYF. DNA of the CDR3: TGCGCCAGCAGCCACCCAGGGTCCTTCTCTGGAAACACCATATATTTT.

Only a few counts were recorded for this clonotype. This sequence joins TRBV15 and TRBJ1-2, with no clear D. Germline CDR1 reads LNHNV; CDR2 reads YYDKDF (reference sequence). There are 17 residues in the CDR3. V gave up 0 bases and J gave up 0 bases, with 14 bases separating them. For the CDR3, the DNA is TGTGCCACCAGCAGAGAAGACGCGTCCTTAGCTAACTATGGCTACACCTTC. Its translation: CATSREDASLANYGYTF. Variable domain in full (rest from reference TRBV15 and TRBJ1-2): DAMVIQNPRYQVTQFGKPVTLSCSQTLNHNVMYWYQQKSSQAPKLLFHYYDKDFNNEADTPDNFQSRRPNTSFCFLDIRSPGLGDTAMYLCATSREDASLANYGYTFGSGTRLTVV.

As for this clonotype: This may come from a read error, since a much larger clone is one base off. The rearrangement uses TRBV7-2 and TRBJ2-5, with a weak D call TRBD1 (8 bases). Germline V gene sequence: CDR1 SGHTA, CDR2 FQGNSA. This CDR3 spans 14 amino acids. The CDR3, as DNA: TGTGCCAGCAGCTTACAGGGGGCGCGGGAGACCCAGAACTTC. It translates to CASSLQGARETQNF.

The chain combines TRBV5-4 with TRBJ2-6, with D perhaps being TRBD1 or TRBD2 (5 bases each). V was pared by 5 bases and J by 0 bases, with 9 bases between. The germline V gene encodes CDR1 SGHNT and CDR2 YYREEE (reference sequence). The CDR3 covers 15 residues. The CDR3 DNA reads as TGTGCCAGCAGGTGGGGGAACTCTGGGGCCAACGTCCTGACTTTC. Protein: CASRWGNSGANVLTF.

V is TRBV2 and J is TRBJ2-3; D is perhaps TRBD2 (6 bases). CDR1 is SNHLY and CDR2 is FYNNEI in the germline V gene. The ends were cut back, 8 bases at V and 7 bases at J, with 13 bases in the middle. The CDR3 sequence is 12 residues long. The CDR3: CASGTWANTQYF. CDR3 nucleotides: TGTGCCAGCGGGACTTGGGCGAATACGCAGTATTTT.

This clonotype was detected only once. The rearrangement links TRBV19 to TRBJ1-1, with D uncertain. This CDR3 has 13 amino acids. The V end lost 3 bases, the J end lost 10 bases, and 15 bases lay between the germline ends. Looked up from germline, CDR1 is LNHDA and CDR2 is SQIVND (reference sequence). This CDR3 is CASSISLEEGAFF. CDR3 nucleotide sequence: TGTGCCAGTAGTATTTCCTTGGAGGAGGGAGCTTTCTTT. Together with reference TRBV19 and TRBJ1-1, the CDR3 gives the full variable domain: DGGITQSPKYLFRKEGQNVTLSCEQNLNHDAMYWYRQDPGQGLRLIYYSQIVNDFQKGDIAEGYSVSREKKESFPLTVTSAQKNPTAFYLCASSISLEEGAFFGQGTRLTVV.

This clonotype was observed a few times. J is TRBJ2-7 and V is TRBV7-2; no definite D call. Trimming left V 2 bases short and J 3 bases short, with 8 bases between. CDR3 length: 13 residues. In germline, CDR1 is SGHTA, CDR2 FQGNSA. The CDR3 DNA reads as TGTGCCAGCAGCTTAAGTCCGGACTACGAGCAGTACTTC. This sequence encodes CASSLSPDYEQYF.

Many counts were recorded for this clonotype. This rearrangement joins TRBV7-2 to TRBJ1-2; D not resolved. Trimming pared 4 bases from V and 0 bases from J, leaving 3 bases between. CDR1 is SGHTA, CDR2 FQGNSA, per germline. The CDR3 spans 12 residues. CDR3 region: CASSYSNYGYTF. The CDR3 bases are TGTGCCAGCAGCTACTCTAACTATGGCTACACCTTC.